The clone carrying this TCR beta chain was seen repeatedly, ten times or more. Its specificity is not known. The data were obtained in a study of T cells in Graves' hyperthyroidism and ophthalmopathy. In the study overall: At initial diagnosis, before any treatment had begun, peripheral blood was obtained.

Amplified TCR beta CDR3 regions came from RNA transcripts. The HTBI primer set served for first-round RT-PCR of the TCR CDR3. TCRdb reprocessed the multiplex PCR reads via MiXCR and lists one record per CDR3 protein. The data contain around 610,000 distinct CDR3 sequences, over 12% of them singletons. Germline loops: CDR1 MNHNY, CDR2 SVGAGI (reference sequence). CDR3 length equals 12 residues. Trimming cost V 7 bases and J 3 bases, with 7 bases left between them. Findings of the study overall: Blood shared most expanded thyroid clonotypes above 0.001.

The rearrangement links TRBV6-6 to TRBJ1-5; D is unclear. The TCR originated in a woman aged 35 to 49 with Graves' ophthalmopathy. Material for sequencing was blood. CDR3 coding DNA: TGTGCCAGCACTTCGCTCAATCAGCCCCAGCATTTT. It encodes CASTSLNQPQHF.